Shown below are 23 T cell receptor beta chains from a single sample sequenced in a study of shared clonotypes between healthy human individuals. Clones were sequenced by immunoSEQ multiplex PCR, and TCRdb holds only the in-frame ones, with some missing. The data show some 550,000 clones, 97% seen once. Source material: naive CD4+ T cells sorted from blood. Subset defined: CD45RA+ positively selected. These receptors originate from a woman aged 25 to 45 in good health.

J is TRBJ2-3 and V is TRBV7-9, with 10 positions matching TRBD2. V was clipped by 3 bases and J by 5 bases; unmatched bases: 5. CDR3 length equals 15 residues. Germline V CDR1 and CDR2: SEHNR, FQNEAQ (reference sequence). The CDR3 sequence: CASSFLAGVEDTQYF. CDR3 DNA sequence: TGTGCCAGCAGCTTTCTAGCGGGGGTGGAAGATACGCAGTATTTT.

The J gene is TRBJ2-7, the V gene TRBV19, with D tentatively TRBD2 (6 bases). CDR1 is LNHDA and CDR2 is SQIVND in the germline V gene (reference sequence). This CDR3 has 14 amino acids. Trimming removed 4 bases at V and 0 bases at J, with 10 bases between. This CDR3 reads CASSKAGHSYEQYF. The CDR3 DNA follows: TGTGCCAGTAGTAAGGCGGGGCACTCCTACGAGCAGTACTTC. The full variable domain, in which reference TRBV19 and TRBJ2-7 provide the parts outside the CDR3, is DGGITQSPKYLFRKEGQNVTLSCEQNLNHDAMYWYRQDPGQGLRLIYYSQIVNDFQKGDIAEGYSVSREKKESFPLTVTSAQKNPTAFYLCASSKAGHSYEQYFGPGTRLTVT.

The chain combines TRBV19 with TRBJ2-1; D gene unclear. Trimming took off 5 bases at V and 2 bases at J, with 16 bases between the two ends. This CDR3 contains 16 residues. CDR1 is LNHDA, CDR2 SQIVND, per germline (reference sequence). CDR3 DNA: TGTGCCAGTAGTTCCATTCCCCAGCCTCCCTACAATGAGCAGTTCTTC. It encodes CASSSIPQPPYNEQFF.

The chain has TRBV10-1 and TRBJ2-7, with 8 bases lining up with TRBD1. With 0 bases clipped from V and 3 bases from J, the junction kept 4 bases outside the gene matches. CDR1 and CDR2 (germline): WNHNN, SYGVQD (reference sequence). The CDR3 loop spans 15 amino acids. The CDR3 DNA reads TGCGCCAGCAGTGAGTCCGGACAGGGAATCTACGAGCAGTACTTC. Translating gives CASSESGQGIYEQYF.

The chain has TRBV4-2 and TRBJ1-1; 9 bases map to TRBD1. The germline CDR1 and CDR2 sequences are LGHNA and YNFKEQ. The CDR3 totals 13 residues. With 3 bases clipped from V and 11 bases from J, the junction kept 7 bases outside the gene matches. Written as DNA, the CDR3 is TGTGCCAGCAGCCATCCCGGGACAGGGAAGGCTTTCTTT. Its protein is CASSHPGTGKAFF.

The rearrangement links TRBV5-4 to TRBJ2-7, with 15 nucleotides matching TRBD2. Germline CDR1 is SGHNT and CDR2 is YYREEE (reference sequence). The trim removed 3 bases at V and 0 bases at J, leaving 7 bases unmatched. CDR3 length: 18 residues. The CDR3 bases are TGTGCCAGCAGCTCGGGACTAGCGGGAGGATCCTACTCCTACGAGCAGTACTTC. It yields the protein CASSSGLAGGSYSYEQYF.

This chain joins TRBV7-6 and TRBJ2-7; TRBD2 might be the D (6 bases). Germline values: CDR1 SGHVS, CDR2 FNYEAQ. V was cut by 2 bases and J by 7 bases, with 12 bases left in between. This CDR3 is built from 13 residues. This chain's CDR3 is CASSLTGDEEQYF. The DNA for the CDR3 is TGTGCCAGCAGCTTAACGGGAGATGAGGAGCAGTACTTC.

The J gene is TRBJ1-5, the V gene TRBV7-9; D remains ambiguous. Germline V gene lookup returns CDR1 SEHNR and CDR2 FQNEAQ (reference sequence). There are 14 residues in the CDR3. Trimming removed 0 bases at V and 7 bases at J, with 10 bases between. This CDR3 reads CASSLAFGEQPQHF. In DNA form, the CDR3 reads TGTGCCAGCAGCTTAGCGTTCGGGGAACAGCCCCAGCATTTT.

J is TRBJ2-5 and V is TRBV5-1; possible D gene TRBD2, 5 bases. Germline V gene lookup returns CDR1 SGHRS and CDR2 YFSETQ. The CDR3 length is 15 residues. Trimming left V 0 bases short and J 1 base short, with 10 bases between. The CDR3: CASSLAAVSQETQYF. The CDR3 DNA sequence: TGCGCCAGCAGCTTGGCAGCGGTGAGCCAAGAGACCCAGTACTTC.

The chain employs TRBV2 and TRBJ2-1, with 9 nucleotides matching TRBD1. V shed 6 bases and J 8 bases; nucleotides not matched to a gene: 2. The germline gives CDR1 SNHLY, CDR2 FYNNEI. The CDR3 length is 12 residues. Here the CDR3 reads CASRDRGHEQFF. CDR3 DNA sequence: TGTGCCAGCAGGGACAGGGGCCATGAGCAGTTCTTC.

The CDR3 sequence: CASKAGDARETQYF. The CDR3 region has the DNA TGTGCCAGCAAAGCCGGGGATGCGAGAGAGACCCAGTACTTC. The chain uses TRBV2 and TRBJ2-5, with D tentatively TRBD2 (5 bases). This CDR3 region has 14 residues. The germline CDR1 and CDR2 sequences are SNHLY and FYNNEI. Trimming pared 7 bases from V and 4 bases from J, leaving 16 bases between.

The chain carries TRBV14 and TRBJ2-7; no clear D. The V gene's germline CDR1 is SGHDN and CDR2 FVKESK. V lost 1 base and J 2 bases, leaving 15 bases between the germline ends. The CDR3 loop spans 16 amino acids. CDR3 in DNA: TGTGCCAGCAGCCAAGTGTCGTACGGCCTGCCCTACGAGCAGTACTTC. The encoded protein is CASSQVSYGLPYEQYF.

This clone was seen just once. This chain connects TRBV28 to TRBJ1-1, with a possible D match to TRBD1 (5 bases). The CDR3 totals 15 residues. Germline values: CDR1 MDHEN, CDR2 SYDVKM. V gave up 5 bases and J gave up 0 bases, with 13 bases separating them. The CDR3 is CASSPTGTVNTEAFF. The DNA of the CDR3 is TGTGCCAGCAGTCCGACCGGGACGGTGAACACTGAAGCTTTCTTT.

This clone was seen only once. CDR3 nucleotide sequence: TGTGCCTGGAGCCGTCAGGGTTCCTCCTACGAGCAGTACTTC. Its protein is CAWSRQGSSYEQYF. The chain combines TRBV30 with TRBJ2-5; a possible D gene is TRBD1 (5 bases). The end of the DNA aligns better with TRBJ2-7, so the J call may be wrong. Germline V gene lookup returns CDR1 GTSNPN and CDR2 SVGIG (reference sequence). This CDR3 has 14 amino acids.

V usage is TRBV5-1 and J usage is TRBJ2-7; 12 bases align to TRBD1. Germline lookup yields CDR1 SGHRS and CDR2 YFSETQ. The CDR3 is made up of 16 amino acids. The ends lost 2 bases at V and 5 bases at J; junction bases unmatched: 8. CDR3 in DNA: TGCGCCAGCAGCTTATCCCCGGGACAGGGGGCGAACGAGCAGTACTTC. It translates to CASSLSPGQGANEQYF.

The CDR3 spells CASSGGGAGPSTDTQYF. Written as DNA, the CDR3 is TGTGCCAGCAGTGGGGGAGGAGCAGGGCCGAGCACAGATACGCAGTATTTT. The rearrangement links TRBV2 to TRBJ2-3, with TRBD2 as a possible D gene (6 bases). This CDR3 has 17 residues. V dropped 4 bases and J dropped 0 bases, with 17 bases sitting between them. Germline values: CDR1 SNHLY, CDR2 FYNNEI.

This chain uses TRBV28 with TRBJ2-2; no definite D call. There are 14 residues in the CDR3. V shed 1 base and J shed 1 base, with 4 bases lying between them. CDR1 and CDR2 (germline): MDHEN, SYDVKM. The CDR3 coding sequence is TGTGCCAGCAGTTTATTCGTGAACACCGGGGAGCTGTTTTTT. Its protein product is CASSLFVNTGELFF.

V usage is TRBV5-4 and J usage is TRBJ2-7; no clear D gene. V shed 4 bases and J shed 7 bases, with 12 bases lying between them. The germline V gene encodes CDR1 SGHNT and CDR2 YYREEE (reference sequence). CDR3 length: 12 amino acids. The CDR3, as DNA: TGTGCCAGCAGCCAAGTTGGGCGGGAGCAGTACTTC. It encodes CASSQVGREQYF. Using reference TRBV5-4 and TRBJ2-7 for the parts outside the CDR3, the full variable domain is ETGVTQSPTHLIKTRGQQVTLRCSSQSGHNTVSWYQQALGQGPQFIFQYYREEENGRGNFPPRFSGLQFPNYSSELNVNALELDDSALYLCASSQVGREQYFGPGTRLTVT.

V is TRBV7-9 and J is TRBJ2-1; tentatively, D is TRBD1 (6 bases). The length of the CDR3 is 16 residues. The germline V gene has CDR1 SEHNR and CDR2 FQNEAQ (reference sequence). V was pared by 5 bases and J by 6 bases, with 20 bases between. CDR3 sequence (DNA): TGTGCCAGCAGCCCAGGGGTCGGTAGGTCGAGCAATGAGCAGTTCTTC. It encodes CASSPGVGRSSNEQFF. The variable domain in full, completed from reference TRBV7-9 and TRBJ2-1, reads DTGVSQNPRHKITKRGQNVTFRCDPISEHNRLYWYRQTLGQGPEFLTYFQNEAQLEKSRLLSDRFSAERPKGSFSTLEIQRTEQGDSAMYLCASSPGVGRSSNEQFFGPGTRLTVL.

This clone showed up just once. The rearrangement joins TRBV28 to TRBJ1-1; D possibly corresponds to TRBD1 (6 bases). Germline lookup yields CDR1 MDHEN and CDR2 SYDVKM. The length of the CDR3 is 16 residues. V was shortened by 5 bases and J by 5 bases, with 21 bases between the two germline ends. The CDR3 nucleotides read TGTGCCAGCAGTCGACGTCACAGGGCTAGGGGGACTGAAGCTTTCTTT. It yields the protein CASSRRHRARGTEAFF.

The CDR3 sequence is CASSLVTSDEQYF. The CDR3 nucleotides read TGCGCCAGCAGCTTGGTCACTTCGGACGAGCAGTACTTC. The chain links TRBV5-1 to TRBJ2-5; D call uncertain. The J call may be wrong; the DNA end is better matched by TRBJ2-7. Per the germline V gene, CDR1 is SGHRS and CDR2 is YFSETQ. CDR3 length: 13 residues.

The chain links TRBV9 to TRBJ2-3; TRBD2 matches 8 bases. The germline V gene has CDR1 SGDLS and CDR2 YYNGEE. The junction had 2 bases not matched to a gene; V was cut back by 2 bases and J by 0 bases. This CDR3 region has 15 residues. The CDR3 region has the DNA TGTGCCAGCAGCGTCAGCGGGAGTAGCACAGATACGCAGTATTTT. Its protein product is CASSVSGSSTDTQYF. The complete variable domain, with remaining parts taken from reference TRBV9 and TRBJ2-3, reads DSGVTQTPKHLITATGQRVTLRCSPRSGDLSVYWYQQSLDQGLQFLIQYYNGEERAKGNILERFSAQQFPDLHSELNLSSLELGDSALYFCASSVSGSSTDTQYFGPGTRLTVL.

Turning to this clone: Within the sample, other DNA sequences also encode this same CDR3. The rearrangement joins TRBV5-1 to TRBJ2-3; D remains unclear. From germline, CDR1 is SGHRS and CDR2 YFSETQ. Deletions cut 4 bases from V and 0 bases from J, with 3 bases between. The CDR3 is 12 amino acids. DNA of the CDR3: TGCGCCAGCAGCCTCAGCACAGATACGCAGTATTTT. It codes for CASSLSTDTQYF.